A single sample gave rise to the 5 T cell receptor beta chains below, sequenced in a study of blood T cell repertoires in COVID-19. The assay was immunoSEQ multiplex PCR, and TCRdb's table has in-frame clones only and misses some. Among approximately 150,000 clones listed, about nine tenths were seen once. Material for sequencing was peripheral blood. The source of these receptors is a human donor with COVID-19, enrolled during active disease. The donor label of this sample is uncertain.

The chain has TRBV27 and TRBJ2-7; a possible D gene is TRBD1 (6 bases). Trimming stripped 9 bases from V and 2 bases from J, with 14 bases between. This CDR3 comprises 13 residues. Germline V gene lookup returns CDR1 MNHEY and CDR2 SMNVEV (reference sequence). In DNA, the CDR3 is TGTGCCAGTAGACAGGTCCATACCTACGAGCAGTACTTC. Translated, it gives CASRQVHTYEQYF.

The CDR3 DNA follows: TGCGCCAGCAGGACGGCGGGTGCGAACACTGAAGCTTTCTTT. Encoded protein: CASRTAGANTEAFF. The chain has TRBV5-1 and TRBJ1-1, with D hard to call. CDR3 length: 14 amino acids. Trimming stripped 5 bases from V and 1 base from J, with 12 bases between. Germline-derived CDR1 and CDR2 are SGHRS and YFSETQ.

The chain has TRBV6-6 and TRBJ1-5; the D is unclear. Looked up from germline, CDR1 is MNHNY and CDR2 is SVGAGI (reference sequence). V was clipped by 5 bases and J by 6 bases, with 8 bases between them. CDR3 size: 12 residues. CDR3 in amino acids: CASSPRGQPQHF. The CDR3 nucleotides are TGTGCCAGCAGTCCCCGGGGTCAGCCCCAGCATTTT.

The sample holds one count of this clone. The V and J genes are TRBV5-1 and TRBJ1-6; 9 nucleotides match TRBD1. The CDR3 is 17 residues long. Germline CDR1 reads SGHRS; CDR2 reads YFSETQ. V dropped 4 bases and J dropped 9; count of bases not matched to a gene: 14. The CDR3 protein is CASSEGTGHGWGSPLHF. CDR3 coding DNA: TGCGCCAGCAGCGAAGGGACAGGGCATGGTTGGGGTTCACCCCTCCACTTT. Filled out from reference TRBV5-1 and TRBJ1-6, the complete variable domain reads KAGVTQTPRYLIKTRGQQVTLSCSPISGHRSVSWYQQTPGQGLQFLFEYFSETQRNKGNFPGRFSGRQFSNSRSEMNVSTLELGDSALYLCASSEGTGHGWGSPLHFGNGTRLTVT.

The chain couples TRBV7-9 to TRBJ1-4; 9 bases align to TRBD1. This CDR3 region has 14 residues. The junction had 6 bases not matched to a gene; V was cut back by 5 bases and J by 8 bases. Germline V gene lookup returns CDR1 SEHNR and CDR2 FQNEAQ (reference sequence). This chain's CDR3 is CASSTGQGNEKLFF. The CDR3 nucleotides are TGTGCCAGCAGCACGGGACAGGGTAACGAAAAACTGTTTTTT.